This is a list of T cell receptor beta chains from one sample in a study of metastatic and nonmetastatic thyroid tumors. TCRdb re-called clones from the PCR reads using MiXCR. The sample consists of some 90,000 clones, roughly 8.6% of them appearing once. Sample: blood. The receptor set was obtained from a female donor with papillary thyroid cancer or a benign thyroid nodule (not recorded which). Some clones in this sample may be carry-over from other donors' samples. Both conserved end residues are part of each CDR3. The D gene is left open where the match is weak. Not all rows give a size; the values are once, few, many and, for expanded clones, a class.

abundance: many; j_gene: TRBJ2-5; v_gene: TRBV4-1; d_gene: TRBD2; CDR3aa: CASSGLAGGGARKTQYF; CDR3nt: TGCGCCAGCTCTGGACTAGCGGGAGGGGGGGCCAGAAAGACCCAGTACTTC
abundance: many; j_gene: TRBJ2-7; v_gene: TRBV28; d_gene: NA; CDR3aa: CASSLWVGEQYF; CDR3nt: TGTGCCAGCAGTTTATGGGTCGGAGAGCAGTACTTC
abundance: many; j_gene: TRBJ2-4; v_gene: TRBV6-1; d_gene: NA; CDR3aa: CASSYVGGAKNIQYF; CDR3nt: TGTGCCAGCAGTTATGTGGGAGGAGCCAAAAACATTCAGTACTTC
abundance: many; j_gene: TRBJ2-3; v_gene: TRBV5-1; d_gene: NA; CDR3aa: CASHSGSTDTRYF; CDR3nt: TGCGCCAGCCACAGTGGGAGCACAGATACGCGGTATTTT
abundance: few; j_gene: TRBJ2-3; v_gene: TRBV7-3; d_gene: TRBD1; CDR3aa: CASSPGTATDTQYF; CDR3nt: TGTGCCAGCAGCCCCGGGACAGCTACAGATACGCAGTATTTT
abundance: NA; j_gene: TRBJ2-1; v_gene: TRBV20-1; d_gene: TRBD2; CDR3aa: CSARSPLAGGPNEQFF; CDR3nt: TGCAGTGCTAGATCCCCCCTGGCGGGGGGGCCGAATGAGCAGTTCTTC
abundance: many; j_gene: TRBJ2-5; v_gene: TRBV6-2/TRBV6-3; d_gene: NA; CDR3aa: CASSRDSNQETQYF; CDR3nt: TGTGCCAGCAGCAGGGACTCGAACCAAGAGACCCAGTACTTC
abundance: many; j_gene: TRBJ1-5; v_gene: TRBV19; d_gene: TRBD1; CDR3aa: CASSTGGTGNQPQHF; CDR3nt: TGTGCCAGTAGTACAGGAGGGACAGGAAATCAGCCCCAGCATTTT
abundance: many; j_gene: TRBJ2-5; v_gene: TRBV12-3/TRBV12-4; d_gene: TRBD2; CDR3aa: CASSFRSGGYQETQYF; CDR3nt: TGTGCCAGCAGTTTTCGTAGCGGGGGGTACCAAGAGACCCAGTACTTC
abundance: many; j_gene: TRBJ2-2; v_gene: TRBV18; d_gene: NA; CDR3aa: CASSREGGGKSTGELFF; CDR3nt: TGTGCCAGCTCACGGGAAGGAGGAGGGAAGTCTACCGGGGAGCTGTTTTTT
abundance: many; j_gene: TRBJ1-5; v_gene: TRBV7-2; d_gene: NA; CDR3aa: CASSFDGTLNQPQHF; CDR3nt: TGTGCCAGCAGCTTTGACGGAACCCTAAATCAGCCCCAGCATTTT
abundance: many; j_gene: TRBJ1-2; v_gene: TRBV5-5; d_gene: TRBD1; CDR3aa: CASSADRLNYGYTF; CDR3nt: TGTGCCAGCAGCGCGGACAGGCTCAACTATGGCTACACCTTC
abundance: many; j_gene: TRBJ2-7; v_gene: TRBV5-1; d_gene: NA; CDR3aa: CASSSDRGVREQYF; CDR3nt: TGCGCCAGCAGCTCGGACAGAGGAGTGCGAGAGCAGTACTTC
abundance: many; j_gene: TRBJ2-3; v_gene: TRBV6-1; d_gene: NA; CDR3aa: CASSGDSTDTQYF; CDR3nt: TGTGCCAGCAGTGGAGACAGCACAGATACGCAGTATTTT
abundance: NA; j_gene: TRBJ1-2; v_gene: TRBV6-6; d_gene: NA; CDR3aa: CASSCSKPVDYGYTF; CDR3nt: TGTGCCAGCAGTTGCTCGAAGCCAGTTGACTATGGCTACACCTTC
abundance: NA; j_gene: TRBJ2-5; v_gene: TRBV3-1; d_gene: NA; CDR3aa: CASSSSSGQETQYF; CDR3nt: TGTGCCAGCAGCTCATCGTCGGGGCAAGAGACCCAGTACTTC
abundance: many; j_gene: TRBJ2-7; v_gene: TRBV11-2; d_gene: TRBD2; CDR3aa: CASSDPSGGHAYEQYF; CDR3nt: TGTGCCAGCAGCGACCCTAGCGGGGGACACGCCTACGAGCAGTACTTC
abundance: many; j_gene: TRBJ2-1; v_gene: TRBV7-3; d_gene: NA; CDR3aa: CASSFQSSYNEQFF; CDR3nt: TGTGCCAGCAGCTTTCAGAGCTCCTACAATGAGCAGTTCTTC
abundance: many; j_gene: TRBJ2-2; v_gene: TRBV6-5; d_gene: NA; CDR3aa: CASSYSGNTGELFF; CDR3nt: TGTGCCAGCAGTTACTCGGGAAACACCGGGGAGCTGTTTTTT
abundance: many; j_gene: TRBJ2-5; v_gene: TRBV10-2; d_gene: TRBD2; CDR3aa: CASRFGTSKETQYF; CDR3nt: TGCGCCAGCAGGTTTGGGACTAGCAAAGAGACCCAGTACTTC
abundance: many; j_gene: TRBJ2-2; v_gene: TRBV7-2; d_gene: NA; CDR3aa: CASSLTSSGELFF; CDR3nt: TGTGCCAGCAGCTTAACTAGCTCCGGGGAGCTGTTTTTT
abundance: NA; j_gene: TRBJ2-5; v_gene: TRBV7-8; d_gene: TRBD2; CDR3aa: CASSLVLASGPQETQYF; CDR3nt: TGTGCCAGCAGCTTAGTTTTGGCTAGCGGGCCCCAAGAGACCCAGTACTTC
abundance: many; j_gene: TRBJ1-2; v_gene: TRBV29-1; d_gene: TRBD1; CDR3aa: CSVTGGNYGYTF; CDR3nt: TGCAGCGTGACAGGGGGCAACTATGGCTACACCTTC
abundance: many; j_gene: TRBJ2-1; v_gene: TRBV13; d_gene: NA; CDR3aa: CASSLRGRNEQFF; CDR3nt: TGTGCCAGCAGCTTGCGGGGCCGGAATGAGCAGTTCTTC